The 10 T cell receptor beta chains reported below all come from one sample, sequenced in a study of human T cells and chemical hapten exposure. In TCRdb, the RACE reads were re-called with MiXCR into one record per CDR3 protein. The sample yields 80,000 to 95,000 distinct CDR3 sequences, 8% to 13% seen once. Time point given: patch test 2, 6 weeks after DPC sensitization. Treatment meaning: therapeutic diphenylcyclopropenone sensitization with weekly scalp DPC. Sample: whole blood, taken in connection with sensitization to the hapten diphenylcyclopropenone (DPC). The receptors come from a man aged 35-49 years with alopecia areata. Some clones in this sample may be carry-over from other donors' samples.

This clonotype was recorded many times. The rearrangement joins TRBV6-1 to TRBJ2-2, with D perhaps TRBD1 (5 bases). Germline CDR1 reads MNHNS; CDR2 reads SASEGT. The germline V and J ends were trimmed by 5 bases and 7 bases, with 14 bases remaining between them. This CDR3 has 14 residues. DNA for the CDR3: TGTGCCAGCAGTCCCTTAGGGGCAATCGGGGAGCTGTTTTTT. Its translation: CASSPLGAIGELFF.

This clonotype came up many times. V usage is TRBV10-3 and J usage is TRBJ2-3; D might be TRBD2 (6 bases). CDR3 length: 15 residues. Germline CDR1 is ENHRY and CDR2 is SYGVKD. Deletions cut 8 bases from V and 8 bases from J, with 23 bases between. In DNA, the CDR3 is TGTGCCATCGTTAAGGACTTAGCGGCCCCCCGTACGCAGTATTTT. Its translation is CAIVKDLAAPRTQYF.

The V and J genes are TRBV20-1 and TRBJ2-3; tentatively, D is TRBD2 (6 bases). V lost 6 bases and J 4 bases, leaving 23 bases between the germline ends. This CDR3 is built from 16 residues. Germline CDR1 DFQATT, CDR2 SNEGSKA (reference sequence). The CDR3 DNA reads TGCAGTGCCTACCTAAGACTAGGTGGGACCTCAGATACGCAGTATTTT. It codes for CSAYLRLGGTSDTQYF.

The sample holds many counts of this clonotype. The chain carries TRBV5-1 and TRBJ1-5; D is unresolved. V lost 0 bases and J lost 7, with 11 bases in between. In germline, CDR1 is SGHRS, CDR2 YFSETQ. The CDR3 is 14 amino acids. The CDR3 nucleotides read TGCGCCAGCAGCTTGGAATCGGGTGTACAGCCCCAGCATTTT. Protein: CASSLESGVQPQHF.

V is TRBV10-3 and J is TRBJ2-5; 9 nucleotides agree with TRBD1. CDR1 and CDR2 from the germline V gene are ENHRY and SYGVKD. V lost 4 bases to trimming and J lost 0 bases; unmatched junction nucleotides: 9. The CDR3 length is 17 residues. The DNA of the CDR3 is TGTGCCATCAGTGGGGACAGGGTCGTTCTATACCAAGAGACCCAGTACTTC. Its protein product is CAISGDRVVLYQETQYF.

This chain uses TRBV7-2 with TRBJ1-2, with 7 bases fitting TRBD1. The CDR3 has 15 residues. Germline values: CDR1 SGHTA, CDR2 FQGNSA. With 5 bases clipped from V and 3 bases from J, the junction kept 9 bases outside the gene matches. CDR3 protein: CASSPTGDPYYGYTF. The CDR3 DNA reads TGTGCCAGCAGCCCAACAGGGGACCCCTACTATGGCTACACCTTC.

This sequence joins TRBV15 and TRBJ1-5; 7 bases match TRBD1. Germline V gene data show CDR1 as LNHNV and CDR2 as YYDKDF (reference sequence). The length of the CDR3 is 14 residues. With 1 base clipped from V and 4 bases from J, the junction kept 1 base outside the gene matches. Here the CDR3 DNA reads TGTGCCACCAGCAGAGTGGACAGGAATCAGCCCCAGCATTTT. Amino acids: CATSRVDRNQPQHF.

This chain links TRBV20-1 with TRBJ2-2, with TRBD2 identical over 9 bases. V dropped 6 bases and J dropped 5; count of bases not matched to a gene: 7. The germline V gene has CDR1 DFQATT and CDR2 SNEGSKA (reference sequence). This CDR3 is built from 14 residues. The CDR3 sequence: CSAPGTSGTGELFF. Written as DNA, the CDR3 is TGCAGTGCCCCGGGTACTAGCGGGACCGGGGAGCTGTTTTTT.

A few counts support this clonotype. Compared with germline, one end of the junction differs, possibly owing to a read error. The chain employs TRBV12-3 or TRBV12-4 and TRBJ2-1; 7 bases are shared with TRBD2. This CDR3 comprises 12 residues. Here the CDR3 DNA reads TGTGCCAGCAGTTTGGTGAGGGAGGGCCATATCTTC. This gives the protein CASSLVREGHIF.

The chain has TRBV20-1 and TRBJ2-7, with D perhaps being TRBD1 or TRBD2 (5 bases each). Trimming removed 3 bases from V and 2 bases from J, with 17 bases in between. CDR3 length: 15 residues. Germline CDR1 and CDR2: DFQATT and SNEGSKA (reference sequence). The CDR3 loop reads CSASPVEGLTYEQYF. The DNA for the CDR3 is TGCAGTGCTAGTCCGGTAGAGGGGTTGACCTACGAGCAGTACTTC.